This TCR beta chain was sequenced in a study of blood T cell repertoires in COVID-19. Overall study context: COVID-19 samples, acute and convalescent, were from the United States, Italy and Spain. T cells, B-cell-depleted T cells, or PBMCs supplied cDNA or gDNA.

Original handling: Counts of nucleated cells, estimated from reference gene primer amplification, were obtained. Repertoires were generated with immunoSEQ multiplex PCR, while TCRdb's copy carries only in-frame clones and drops some. V and J calls and clone size are as listed in that table; D and trimming were resolved from the DNA. The data contain roughly 150,000 clones, approximately 80% of them seen just once; the ten biggest clones take up around 5%. This CDR3 has 16 amino acids. Germline loops: CDR1 KGHSH, CDR2 LQKENI. The V and J ends lost 6 bases and 7 bases, in that order; junction bases with no gene match: 8. Clinical history reported by participants formed the basis on which cohorts were assigned.

The sample comprised PBMCs or T cells enriched from blood (not recorded which). This sequence joins TRBV18 and TRBJ1-6; TRBD1 agrees at 11 bases. This sequence originates from a man between 65 and 80 years old who had been exposed to COVID-19. The CDR3: CASSPGTGGTNSPLHF. CDR3 in DNA: TGTGCCAGCTCCCCAGGGACAGGGGGTACCAATTCACCCCTCCACTTT.